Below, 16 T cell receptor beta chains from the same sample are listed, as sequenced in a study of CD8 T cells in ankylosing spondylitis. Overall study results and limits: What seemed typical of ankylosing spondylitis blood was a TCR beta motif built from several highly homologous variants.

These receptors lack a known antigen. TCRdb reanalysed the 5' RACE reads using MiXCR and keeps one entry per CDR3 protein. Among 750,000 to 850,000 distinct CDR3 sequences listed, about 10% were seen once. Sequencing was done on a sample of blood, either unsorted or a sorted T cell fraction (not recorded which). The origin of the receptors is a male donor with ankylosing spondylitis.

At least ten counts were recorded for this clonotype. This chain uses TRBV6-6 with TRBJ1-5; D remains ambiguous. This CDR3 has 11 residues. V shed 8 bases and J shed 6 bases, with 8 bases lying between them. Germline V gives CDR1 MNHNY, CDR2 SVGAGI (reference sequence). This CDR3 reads CASALSQPQHF. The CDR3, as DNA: TGTGCCAGCGCTTTGAGTCAGCCCCAGCATTTT.

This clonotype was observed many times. CDR3: CASRPSGANVLTF. DNA of the CDR3: TGTGCCAGCAGACCCTCTGGGGCCAACGTCCTGACTTTC. This chain connects TRBV28 to TRBJ2-6; D unresolved. This CDR3 spans 13 amino acids. Germline CDR1 is MDHEN and CDR2 is SYDVKM. The ends were cut back, 6 bases at V and 0 bases at J, with 3 bases in the middle.

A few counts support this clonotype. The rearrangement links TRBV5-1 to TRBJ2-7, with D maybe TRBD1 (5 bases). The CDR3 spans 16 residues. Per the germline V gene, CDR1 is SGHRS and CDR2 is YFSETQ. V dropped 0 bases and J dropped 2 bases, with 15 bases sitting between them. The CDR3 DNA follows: TGCGCCAGCAGCTTGGGACCTTTCGAAGGGGCCTACGAGCAGTACTTC. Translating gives CASSLGPFEGAYEQYF.

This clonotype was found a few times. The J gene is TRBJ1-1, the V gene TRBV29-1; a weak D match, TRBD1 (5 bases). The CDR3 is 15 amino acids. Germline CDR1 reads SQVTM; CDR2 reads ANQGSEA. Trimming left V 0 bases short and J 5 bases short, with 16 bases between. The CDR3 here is CSVEDLAGVETEAFF. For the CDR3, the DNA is TGCAGCGTTGAAGATCTCGCGGGGGTAGAGACTGAAGCTTTCTTT.

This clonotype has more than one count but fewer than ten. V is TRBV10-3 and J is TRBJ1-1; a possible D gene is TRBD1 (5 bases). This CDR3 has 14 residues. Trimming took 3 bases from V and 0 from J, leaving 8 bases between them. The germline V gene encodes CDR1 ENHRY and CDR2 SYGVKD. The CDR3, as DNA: TGTGCCATCAGTGAATGGGGCTTGAACACTGAAGCTTTCTTT. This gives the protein CAISEWGLNTEAFF.

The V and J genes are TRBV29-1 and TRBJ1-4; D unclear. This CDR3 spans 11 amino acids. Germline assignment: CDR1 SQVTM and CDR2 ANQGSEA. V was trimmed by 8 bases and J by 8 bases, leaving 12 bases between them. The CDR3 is CSSRVAEKLFF. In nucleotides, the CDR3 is TGCAGCTCCCGAGTAGCCGAAAAACTGTTTTTT.

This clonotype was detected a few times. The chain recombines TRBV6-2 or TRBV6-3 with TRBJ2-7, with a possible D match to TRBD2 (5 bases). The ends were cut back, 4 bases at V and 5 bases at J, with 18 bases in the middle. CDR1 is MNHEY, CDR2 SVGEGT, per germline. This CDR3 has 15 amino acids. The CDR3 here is CASSSRGQLRHEQYF. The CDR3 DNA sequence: TGTGCCAGCAGTTCCCGAGGGCAGCTCAGGCACGAGCAGTACTTC.

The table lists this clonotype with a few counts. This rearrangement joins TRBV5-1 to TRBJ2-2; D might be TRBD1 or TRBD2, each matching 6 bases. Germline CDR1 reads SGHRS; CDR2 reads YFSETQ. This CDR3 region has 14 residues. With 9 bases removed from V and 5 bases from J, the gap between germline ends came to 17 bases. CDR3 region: CATGPGEVTGELFF. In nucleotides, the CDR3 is TGCGCCACCGGACCAGGGGAGGTAACCGGGGAGCTGTTTTTT.

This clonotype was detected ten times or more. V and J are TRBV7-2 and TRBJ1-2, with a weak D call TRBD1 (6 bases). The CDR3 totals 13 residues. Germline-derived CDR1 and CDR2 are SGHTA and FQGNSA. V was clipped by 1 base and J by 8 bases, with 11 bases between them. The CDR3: CASSLDRRGGYTF. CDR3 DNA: TGTGCCAGCAGCTTAGACAGGAGGGGGGGCTACACCTTC.

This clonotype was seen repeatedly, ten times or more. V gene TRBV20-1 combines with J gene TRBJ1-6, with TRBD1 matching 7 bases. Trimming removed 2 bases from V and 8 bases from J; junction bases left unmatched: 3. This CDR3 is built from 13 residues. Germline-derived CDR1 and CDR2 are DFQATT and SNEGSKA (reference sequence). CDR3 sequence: CSARPDRDSPLHF. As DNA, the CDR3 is TGCAGTGCTAGACCAGACAGGGATTCACCCCTCCACTTT.

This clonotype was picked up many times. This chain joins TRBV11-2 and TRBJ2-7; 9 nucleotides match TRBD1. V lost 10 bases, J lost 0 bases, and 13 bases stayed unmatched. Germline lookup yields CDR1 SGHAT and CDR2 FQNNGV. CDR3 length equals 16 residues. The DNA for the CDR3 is TGTGCCACCCTAGGCAGGGACAGGGCGAACTCCTACGAGCAGTACTTC. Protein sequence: CATLGRDRANSYEQYF.

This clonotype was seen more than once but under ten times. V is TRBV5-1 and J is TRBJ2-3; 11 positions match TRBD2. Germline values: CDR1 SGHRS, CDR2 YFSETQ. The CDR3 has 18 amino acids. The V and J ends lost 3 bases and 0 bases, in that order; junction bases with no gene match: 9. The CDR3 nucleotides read TGCGCCAGCAGCTCCGGGACTAGCGGTATCCCTAGCACAGATACGCAGTATTTT. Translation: CASSSGTSGIPSTDTQYF.

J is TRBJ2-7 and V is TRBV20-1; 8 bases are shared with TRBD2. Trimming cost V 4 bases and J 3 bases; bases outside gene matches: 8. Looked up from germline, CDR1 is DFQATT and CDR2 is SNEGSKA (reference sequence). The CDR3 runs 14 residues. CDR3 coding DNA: TGCAGTGCTAAAAAAGCGGGAGATATCTACGAGCAGTACTTC. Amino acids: CSAKKAGDIYEQYF.

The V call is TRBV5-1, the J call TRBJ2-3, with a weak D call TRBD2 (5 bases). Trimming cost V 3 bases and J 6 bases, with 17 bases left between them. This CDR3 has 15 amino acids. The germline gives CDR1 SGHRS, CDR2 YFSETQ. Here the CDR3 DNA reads TGCGCCAGCAGCTCCCAACACCGGGGAATGGATACGCAGTATTTT. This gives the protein CASSSQHRGMDTQYF.

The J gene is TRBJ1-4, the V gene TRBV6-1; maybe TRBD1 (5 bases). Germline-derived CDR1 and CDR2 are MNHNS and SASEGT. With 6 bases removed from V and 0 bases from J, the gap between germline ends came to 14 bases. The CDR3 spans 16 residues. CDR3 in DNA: TGTGCCAGCAGGAGGGGCCTTGGTGCAACTAATGAAAAACTGTTTTTT. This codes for CASRRGLGATNEKLFF.

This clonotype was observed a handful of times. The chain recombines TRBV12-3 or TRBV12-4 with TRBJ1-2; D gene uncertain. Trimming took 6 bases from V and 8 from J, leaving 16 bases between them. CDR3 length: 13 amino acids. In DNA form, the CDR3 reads TGTGCCAGCAGCAGACACTTCCGAGAGGGCTACACCTTC. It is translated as CASSRHFREGYTF.